One sample yielded the 8 T cell receptor beta chains listed below, sequenced in a study of T cells in Graves' hyperthyroidism and ophthalmopathy. Amplified TCR beta CDR3 regions came from RNA transcripts. TCR CDR3 regions were first amplified by RT-PCR with HTBI primers. TCRdb ran MiXCR on the multiplex PCR reads and lists one entry per CDR3 protein. The profile covers 300,000 to 500,000 distinct CDR3 sequences, with around 14% appearing a single time and about 30% taken by the ten largest. The sequenced sample consisted of blood. The receptors derive from a woman in her thirties with Graves' hyperthyroidism.

V and J are TRBV5-6 and TRBJ2-7; the D gene is possibly TRBD2 (6 bases). The V gene lost 2 bases and the J gene lost 0 bases, with 18 bases spanning the gap. CDR1 is SGHDT and CDR2 is YYEEEE in the germline V gene. The CDR3 spans 17 residues. The chain's CDR3 is CASSLPGLLTSSYEQYF. The DNA of the CDR3 is TGTGCCAGCAGCTTACCGGGACTCTTGACCAGCTCCTACGAGCAGTACTTC.

Ten or more counts support this clonotype. V gene TRBV6-1 combines with J gene TRBJ2-7, with a possible D match to TRBD1 (6 bases). The V gene's germline CDR1 is MNHNS and CDR2 SASEGT. V lost 5 bases and J lost 1, with 21 bases in between. CDR3 length equals 17 residues. CDR3 in amino acids: CASSPRPRGTGSYEQYF. The CDR3 DNA is TGTGCCAGCAGTCCCCGACCGAGGGGAACAGGGTCCTACGAGCAGTACTTC.

This clonotype appeared many times. The rearrangement links TRBV27 to TRBJ2-1; D is uncertain. Germline loops: CDR1 MNHEY, CDR2 SMNVEV (reference sequence). V was clipped by 8 bases and J by 9 bases, with 17 bases between them. The CDR3 contains 13 residues. This CDR3 is CASRTLLWGEQFF. As DNA, the CDR3 is TGTGCCAGCCGAACCCTTCTATGGGGTGAGCAGTTCTTC.

This clonotype was seen a handful of times. The chain employs TRBV10-1 and TRBJ2-1; D is unresolved. This CDR3 spans 13 amino acids. CDR1 is WNHNN, CDR2 SYGVQD, per germline (reference sequence). V was clipped by 2 bases and J by 10 bases, with 12 bases between them. Written as DNA, the CDR3 is TGCGCCAGCAGTGAGCAGCCGTTCGGAGAGCAGTTCTTC. Its translation: CASSEQPFGEQFF.

J is TRBJ2-1 and V is TRBV2; D unclear. The CDR3 contains 13 residues. Germline CDR1 SNHLY, CDR2 FYNNEI. V was cut by 0 bases and J by 4 bases, with 4 bases left in between. CDR3: CASSEAAYNEQFF. The CDR3 DNA is TGTGCCAGCAGTGAAGCGGCGTACAATGAGCAGTTCTTC. The full variable domain, its missing parts supplied by reference TRBV2 and TRBJ2-1, is EPEVTQTPSHQVTQMGQEVILRCVPISNHLYFYWYRQILGQKVEFLVSFYNNEISEKSEIFDDQFSVERPDGSNFTLKIRSTKLEDSAMYFCASSEAAYNEQFFGPGTRLTVL.

This clonotype has ten or more counts. The chain uses TRBV27 and TRBJ2-7; the match to TRBD1 covers 7 bases. CDR1 is MNHEY and CDR2 is SMNVEV in the germline V gene (reference sequence). Trimming at V came to 6 bases and at J to 3 bases, leaving 8 bases not matched to a gene. CDR3 length: 14 amino acids. This chain's CDR3 is CASSEDRQHYEQYF. In DNA, the CDR3 is TGTGCCAGCAGCGAGGACAGGCAACACTACGAGCAGTACTTC.

Ten or more counts support this clonotype. The rearrangement joins TRBV12-3 or TRBV12-4 to TRBJ2-3, with D perhaps TRBD1 or TRBD2 (6 bases each). CDR3 length equals 16 residues. V lost 6 bases and J 5 bases, leaving 21 bases between the germline ends. The CDR3 loop is CASSPDRSGGGDTQYF. As DNA, the CDR3 is TGTGCCAGCAGCCCAGACAGGAGCGGAGGGGGAGATACGCAGTATTTT.

The chain recombines TRBV6-1 with TRBJ1-3; D is unclear. Germline V gene lookup returns CDR1 MNHNS and CDR2 SASEGT. V lost 7 bases to trimming and J lost 0 bases, with 22 bases between them. There are 18 residues in the CDR3. DNA of the CDR3: TGTGCCAGCAATTTACGGACCCAACTCGCCAGCTCTGGAAACACCATATATTTT. As protein: CASNLRTQLASSGNTIYF.